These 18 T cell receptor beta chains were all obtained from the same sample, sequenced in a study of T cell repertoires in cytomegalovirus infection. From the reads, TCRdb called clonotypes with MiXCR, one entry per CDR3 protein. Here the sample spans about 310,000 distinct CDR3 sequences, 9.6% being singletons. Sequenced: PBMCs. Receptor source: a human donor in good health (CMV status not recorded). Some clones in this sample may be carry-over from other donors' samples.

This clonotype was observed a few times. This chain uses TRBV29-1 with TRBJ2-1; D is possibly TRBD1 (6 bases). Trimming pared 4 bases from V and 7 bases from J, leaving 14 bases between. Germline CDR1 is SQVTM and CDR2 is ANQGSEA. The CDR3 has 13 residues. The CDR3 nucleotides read TGCAGCGTTGCGGTGGGGGCGAGAAATGAGCAGTTCTTC. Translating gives CSVAVGARNEQFF.

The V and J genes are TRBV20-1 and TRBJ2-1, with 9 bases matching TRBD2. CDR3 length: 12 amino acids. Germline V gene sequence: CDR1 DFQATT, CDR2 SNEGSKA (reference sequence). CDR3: CRARGGGDEQFF. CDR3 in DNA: TGCAGGGCGAGGGGCGGGGGGGATGAGCAGTTCTTC.

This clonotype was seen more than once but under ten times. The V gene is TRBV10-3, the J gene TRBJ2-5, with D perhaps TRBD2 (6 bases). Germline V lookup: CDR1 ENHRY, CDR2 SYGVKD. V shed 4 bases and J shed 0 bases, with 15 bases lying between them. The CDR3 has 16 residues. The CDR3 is CAISGGMQRYQETQYF. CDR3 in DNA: TGTGCCATCAGTGGCGGGATGCAGCGGTACCAAGAGACCCAGTACTTC.

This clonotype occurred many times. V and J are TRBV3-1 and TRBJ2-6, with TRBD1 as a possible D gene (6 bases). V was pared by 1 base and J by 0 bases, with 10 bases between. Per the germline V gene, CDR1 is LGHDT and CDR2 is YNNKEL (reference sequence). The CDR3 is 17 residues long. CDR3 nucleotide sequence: TGTGCCAGCAGCCAAGGAGGGGGAAGCTCTGGGGCCAACGTCCTGACTTTC. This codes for CASSQGGGSSGANVLTF.

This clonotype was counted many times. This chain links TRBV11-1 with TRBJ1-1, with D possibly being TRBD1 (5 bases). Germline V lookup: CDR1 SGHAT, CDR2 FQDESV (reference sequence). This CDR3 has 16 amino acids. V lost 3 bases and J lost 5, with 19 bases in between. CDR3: CASSFHFTGEGTEAFF. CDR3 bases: TGTGCCAGCAGCTTCCACTTCACAGGCGAGGGAACTGAAGCTTTCTTT.

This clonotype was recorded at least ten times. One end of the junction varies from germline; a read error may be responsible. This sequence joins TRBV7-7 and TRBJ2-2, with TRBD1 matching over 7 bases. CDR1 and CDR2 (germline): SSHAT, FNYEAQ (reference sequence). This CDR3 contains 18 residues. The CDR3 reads CASSPGEGGPRSTGELFF. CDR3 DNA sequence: TGTGCTAGCAGCCCCGGAGAAGGGGGCCCGCGGAGCACCGGGGAGCTGTTTTTT. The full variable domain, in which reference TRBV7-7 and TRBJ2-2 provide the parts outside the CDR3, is GAGVSQSPRYKVTKRGQDVTLRCDPISSHATLYWYQQALGQGPEFLTYFNYEAQPDKSGLPSDRFSAERPEGSISTLTIQRTEQRDSAMYRCASSPGEGGPRSTGELFFGEGSRLTVL.

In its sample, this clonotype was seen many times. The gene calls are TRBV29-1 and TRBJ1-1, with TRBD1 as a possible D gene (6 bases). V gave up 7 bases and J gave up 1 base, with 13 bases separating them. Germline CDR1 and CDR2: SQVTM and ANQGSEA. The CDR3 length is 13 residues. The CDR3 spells CSAQGQQNTEAFF. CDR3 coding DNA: TGCAGCGCCCAGGGGCAGCAGAACACTGAAGCTTTCTTT.

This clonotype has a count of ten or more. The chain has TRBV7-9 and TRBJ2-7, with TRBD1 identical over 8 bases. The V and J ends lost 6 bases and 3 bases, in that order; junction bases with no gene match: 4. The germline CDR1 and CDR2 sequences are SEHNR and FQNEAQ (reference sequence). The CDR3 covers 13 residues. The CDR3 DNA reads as TGTGCCAGCAGTCCGGGGACAGGCTACGAGCAGTACGTC. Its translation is CASSPGTGYEQYV.

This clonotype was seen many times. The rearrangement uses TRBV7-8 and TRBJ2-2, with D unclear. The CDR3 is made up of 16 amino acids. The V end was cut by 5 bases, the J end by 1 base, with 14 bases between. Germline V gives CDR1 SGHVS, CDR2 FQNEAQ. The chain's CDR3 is CASSRGRWGNTGELFF. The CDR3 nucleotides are TGTGCCAGCAGCAGAGGACGGTGGGGGAACACCGGGGAGCTGTTTTTT.

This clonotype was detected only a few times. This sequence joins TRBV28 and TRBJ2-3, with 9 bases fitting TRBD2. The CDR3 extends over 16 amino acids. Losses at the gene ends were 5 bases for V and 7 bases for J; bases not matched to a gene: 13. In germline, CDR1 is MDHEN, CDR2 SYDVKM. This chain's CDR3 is CASSPQGRGGSNTQYF. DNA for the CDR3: TGTGCCAGCAGTCCCCAGGGGCGGGGGGGTTCAAATACGCAGTATTTT. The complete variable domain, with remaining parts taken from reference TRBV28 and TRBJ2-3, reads DVKVTQSSRYLVKRTGEKVFLECVQDMDHENMFWYRQDPGLGLRLIYFSYDVKMKEKGDIPEGYSVSREKKERFSLILESASTNQTSMYLCASSPQGRGGSNTQYFGPGTRLTVL.

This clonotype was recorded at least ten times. CDR3 in DNA: TGTGCCAGCAGCTCAGATGACAGGGACACCGGGGAGCTGTTTTTT. This gives the protein CASSSDDRDTGELFF. The rearrangement links TRBV7-9 to TRBJ2-2, with TRBD1 matching 7 bases. Germline V gives CDR1 SEHNR, CDR2 FQNEAQ (reference sequence). The CDR3 runs 15 residues. V shed 4 bases and J 3 bases; nucleotides not matched to a gene: 5.

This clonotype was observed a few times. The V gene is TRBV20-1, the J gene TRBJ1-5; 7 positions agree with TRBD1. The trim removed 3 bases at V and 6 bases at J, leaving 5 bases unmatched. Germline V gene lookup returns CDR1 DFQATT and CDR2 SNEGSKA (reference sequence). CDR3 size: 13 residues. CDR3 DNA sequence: TGCAGTGCTAGCCCGCCAGGGGGTCAGCCCCAGCATTTT. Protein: CSASPPGGQPQHF.

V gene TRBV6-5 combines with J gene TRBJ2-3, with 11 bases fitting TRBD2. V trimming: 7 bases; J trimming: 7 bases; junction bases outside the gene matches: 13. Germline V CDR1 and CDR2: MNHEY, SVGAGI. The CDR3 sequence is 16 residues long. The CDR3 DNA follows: TGTGCCAGCACTATTAGCGGGGGGGCCCTTTCTAATACGCAGTATTTT. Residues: CASTISGGALSNTQYF.

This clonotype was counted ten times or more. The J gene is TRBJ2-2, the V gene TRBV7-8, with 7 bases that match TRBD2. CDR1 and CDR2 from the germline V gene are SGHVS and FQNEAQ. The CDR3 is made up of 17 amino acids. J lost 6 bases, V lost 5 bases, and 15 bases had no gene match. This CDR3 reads CASSLPLGGGAAGELFF. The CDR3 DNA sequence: TGTGCCAGCAGCCTCCCATTGGGGGGGGGAGCCGCCGGGGAGCTGTTTTTT.

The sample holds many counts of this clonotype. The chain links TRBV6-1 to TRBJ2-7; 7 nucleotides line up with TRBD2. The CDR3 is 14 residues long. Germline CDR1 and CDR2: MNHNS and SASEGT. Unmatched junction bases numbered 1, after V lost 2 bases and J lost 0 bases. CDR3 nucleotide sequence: TGTGCCAGCAGTGAATCGGGGGGCTCCTACGAGCAGTACTTC. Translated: CASSESGGSYEQYF.

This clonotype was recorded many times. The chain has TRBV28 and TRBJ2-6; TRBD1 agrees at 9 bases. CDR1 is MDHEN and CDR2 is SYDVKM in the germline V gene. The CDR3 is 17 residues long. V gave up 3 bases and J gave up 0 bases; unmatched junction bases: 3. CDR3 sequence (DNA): TGTGCCAGCAGTTTTAAGGGACAGGGCTCTGGGGCCAACGTCCTGACTTTC. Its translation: CASSFKGQGSGANVLTF.

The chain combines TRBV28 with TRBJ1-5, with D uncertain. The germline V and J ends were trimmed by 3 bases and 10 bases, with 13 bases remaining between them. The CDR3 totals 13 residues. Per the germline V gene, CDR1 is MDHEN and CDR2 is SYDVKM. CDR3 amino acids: CASSFEVFLPQHF. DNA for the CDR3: TGTGCCAGCAGTTTTGAAGTGTTTCTACCCCAGCATTTT.

This chain's CDR3 is CASSLGSLGGEQYF. CDR3 in DNA: TGTGCCAGCAGCTTGGGCAGTCTTGGCGGTGAGCAGTACTTC. The V call is TRBV5-4, the J call TRBJ2-7; D gene ambiguous. Germline lookup yields CDR1 SGHNT and CDR2 YYREEE (reference sequence). The CDR3 length is 14 residues. Trimming left V 0 bases short and J 7 bases short, with 14 bases between. Supplemented by reference TRBV5-4 and TRBJ2-7, the full variable domain reads ETGVTQSPTHLIKTRGQQVTLRCSSQSGHNTVSWYQQALGQGPQFIFQYYREEENGRGNFPPRFSGLQFPNYSSELNVNALELDDSALYLCASSLGSLGGEQYFGPGTRLTVT.